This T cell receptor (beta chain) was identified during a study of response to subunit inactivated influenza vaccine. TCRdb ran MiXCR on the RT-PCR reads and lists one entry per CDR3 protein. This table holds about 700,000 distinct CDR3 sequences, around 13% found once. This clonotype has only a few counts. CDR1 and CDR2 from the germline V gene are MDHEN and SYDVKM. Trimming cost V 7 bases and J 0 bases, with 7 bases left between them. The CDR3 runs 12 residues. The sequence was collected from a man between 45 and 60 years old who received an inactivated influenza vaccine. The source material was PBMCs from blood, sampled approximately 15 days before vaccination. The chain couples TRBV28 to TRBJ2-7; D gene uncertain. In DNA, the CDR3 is TGTGCCAGCAAGGAGAGCTCCTACGAGCAGTACTTC. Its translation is CASKESSYEQYF.